This TCR beta chain was recovered during a study of spatial heterogeneity in lung cancer. The V end lost 4 bases, the J end lost 3 bases, and 13 bases lay between the germline ends. Per germline, CDR1 LGHDT and CDR2 YNNKEL (reference sequence). The CDR3 length is 14 residues. As for this clonotype: Its antigen is still unknown.

The time point denotes: sample taken at primary tumor resection. TCRdb passed the 5' RACE reads through MiXCR, listing each CDR3 protein once. The sample has about 9,600 distinct CDR3 sequences, about 6.7% seen once. Whole-study results and caveats: Tracking of tumor mutation counts was seen in expanded intratumoral alpha and beta TCR counts.

The specimen comprised lung tumor tissue, sampled at surgery. This rearrangement joins TRBV3-1 to TRBJ2-7; maybe TRBD1 (6 bases). The TCR sequence derives from a male donor with early-stage non-small cell lung cancer. Here the CDR3 reads CASSPTGSIYEQYF. The CDR3 nucleotides are TGTGCCAGCAGCCCTACAGGGAGCATCTACGAGCAGTACTTC.